This TCR beta chain comes out of a study of shared clonotypes between healthy human individuals. Study information: A donor's plate count was three for CD4 naive and three for CD4 memory; CD8 naive had two and CD8 memory one. Overall study findings and caveats: Approximately 4.6% of naive CD4 clonotypes were shared across several donors.

Assay used: immunoSEQ multiplex PCR; TCRdb lists only in-frame clones, some missing. The profile shows approximately 2,200,000 clones, 93% of them singletons. The naive CD8 population came from CD45RO-negative cells selected for CCR7, without terminally differentiated effector memory CD45RA+ cells. All donors qualified as healthy HIV-negative adults and had experienced no recent acute infections or vaccinations. Adult Caucasians living in Nashville, Tennessee made up all of the donors. This clone was detected a few times. The antigen remains undetermined. CDR1 and CDR2 (germline): MRHNA, SNTAGT. V was pared by 3 bases and J by 1 base, with 6 bases of the junction left unmatched. The CDR3 is 16 amino acids.

The TCR comes from a man between 18 and 29 years old in good health. Some clones in this sample may be carry-over from other donors' samples. Sequenced material: naive CD8+ T cells from PBMCs. The V and J genes are TRBV6-4 and TRBJ1-1; TRBD1 agrees at 9 bases. CDR3 sequence: CASSEGTGSTNTEAFF. The CDR3 DNA reads TGTGCCAGCAGTGAGGGGACAGGGAGTACGAACACTGAAGCTTTCTTT.